This passage covers 22 T cell receptor beta chains from one sample sequenced in a study of blood T cells in healthy people across ages. Together with a sample-barcoded 5' primer, a J-beta primer mix was included in a second PCR lasting roughly 6 to 12 cycles. TCRdb recomputed calls from the 5' RACE reads with MiXCR, one row per CDR3 protein. The top ten clones hold approximately 18% of a sample with fewer than 1,000,000 distinct CDR3 sequences, 46% of them seen once. The source material was blood. The source of these receptors is a man older than 75 in good health.

This sequence joins TRBV28 and TRBJ2-3, with TRBD1 matching over 8 bases. This CDR3 comprises 15 residues. The V segment lost 5 bases and the J segment 1 base; nucleotides outside the gene matches: 5. Germline V gene lookup returns CDR1 MDHEN and CDR2 SYDVKM. The CDR3 coding sequence is TGTGCCAGCAGTGTGGCGGGACAGGGCACAGATACGCAGTATTTT. This encodes CASSVAGQGTDTQYF.

To note about this clonotype: One end of the junction does not line up with germline, which may come from a read error. The chain recombines TRBV5-1 with TRBJ1-2; no clear D. The CDR3 spans 13 residues. Germline CDR1 SGHRS, CDR2 YFSETQ. The CDR3 sequence: CASSLTTFYGYTF. Written as DNA, the CDR3 is TGCGCTAGCAGCTTGACTACCTTCTATGGCTACACCTTC.

The sample holds a few counts of this clonotype. This may be a read error, as it is one base from a much larger clone. V usage is TRBV29-1 and J usage is TRBJ2-5, with D tentatively TRBD1 or TRBD2 (5 bases each). This CDR3 spans 13 amino acids. Trimming pared 4 bases from V and 5 bases from J, leaving 14 bases between. Germline V lookup: CDR1 SQVTM, CDR2 ANQGSEA. CDR3 sequence reads: CSVAGTEFETQYF. CDR3 DNA sequence: TGCAGCGTTGCCGGGACGGAGTTTGAGACCCAGTACTTC.

V gene TRBV6-6 combines with J gene TRBJ2-1; D may be TRBD2 (6 bases). V lost 6 bases and J 4 bases, leaving 19 bases between the germline ends. The germline gives CDR1 MNHNY, CDR2 SVGAGI (reference sequence). CDR3 length equals 16 residues. DNA of the CDR3: TGTGCCAGCAGACAAACAAATGCGGGAAGTTACAATGAGCAGTTCTTC. Translated: CASRQTNAGSYNEQFF.

The chain recombines TRBV6-1 with TRBJ1-2; 7 bases align to TRBD1. Losses at the gene ends were 0 bases for V and 5 bases for J; bases not matched to a gene: 9. The CDR3 contains 16 residues. The V gene's germline CDR1 is MNHNS and CDR2 SASEGT. Here the CDR3 DNA reads TGTGCCAGCAGTGAAGCTTTGGGACAGAGATTTTATGGCTACACCTTC. Protein product: CASSEALGQRFYGYTF.

The chain links TRBV24-1 to TRBJ2-3, with D tentatively TRBD2 (7 bases). CDR1 and CDR2 from the germline V gene are KGHDR and SFDVKD. The CDR3 has 15 amino acids. Trimming removed 7 bases at V and 6 bases at J, with 19 bases between. The CDR3 bases are TGTGCCACCAGCGCCCGGGGGCGGGAGACTGATACGCAGTATTTT. Its protein product is CATSARGRETDTQYF.

As to this clonotype: No conserved phenylalanine or tryptophan is present at the end of the CDR3, so a read error is the likely explanation. This chain connects TRBV12-3 or TRBV12-4 to TRBJ2-3; the D gene is possibly TRBD1 (5 bases). The V gene lost 3 bases and the J gene lost 3 bases, with 10 bases spanning the gap. CDR3 length equals 14 residues. The CDR3 coding sequence is TGTGCCAGCAGTTTCACCAGGGTAACAGATACGCAGTATTCT. It translates to CASSFTRVTDTQYS.

The chain recombines TRBV5-1 with TRBJ2-3; D possibly corresponds to TRBD1 (5 bases). V was clipped by 6 bases and J by 2 bases, with 13 bases between them. Germline-derived CDR1 and CDR2 are SGHRS and YFSETQ. The CDR3 loop spans 14 amino acids. CDR3 DNA: TGCGCCAGCACTGGACACTCCACCACAGATACGCAGTATTTT. It specifies CASTGHSTTDTQYF.

The genes are TRBV19 and TRBJ2-3; D might be TRBD1 (6 bases). This CDR3 comprises 13 residues. Between the trimmed V and J ends, which lost 8 bases and 2 bases, there was a span of 11 bases. CDR1 LNHDA and CDR2 SQIVND come from the germline V gene (reference sequence). The CDR3 sequence: CASAGVLTDTQYF. As DNA, the CDR3 is TGTGCCAGTGCAGGGGTCCTCACAGATACGCAGTATTTT.

This clonotype was picked up a small number of times. The chain uses TRBV30 and TRBJ2-7, with 9 bases lining up with TRBD1. The ends lost 1 base at V and 1 base at J; junction bases unmatched: 2. The CDR3 has 14 residues. Germline loops: CDR1 GTSNPN, CDR2 SVGIG (reference sequence). In DNA, the CDR3 is TGTGCCTGGAGTGGACAGGGGGGTTCCTACGAGCAGTACTTC. It yields the protein CAWSGQGGSYEQYF.

The CDR3 is CASSLRGGAYEQYF. In nucleotides, the CDR3 is TGCGCCAGCAGCTTACGGGGGGGAGCCTACGAGCAGTACTTC. This sequence joins TRBV5-1 and TRBJ2-7; 8 bases fit TRBD2. The CDR3 runs to 14 residues. CDR1 is SGHRS, CDR2 YFSETQ, per germline. J lost 2 bases, V lost 2 bases, and 3 bases had no gene match.

This clonotype was found a few times. A clone one base away is much larger, so this may be a read error. The chain is built from TRBV29-1 and TRBJ2-3, with D perhaps matching TRBD1 (7 bases). The CDR3 sequence is 18 residues long. Trimming pared 8 bases from V and 5 bases from J, leaving 32 bases between. The germline V gene encodes CDR1 SQVTM and CDR2 ANQGSEA. DNA for the CDR3: TGCAGCCGGACAGGAGCTATCGTGCGGGATGGGGGCAGAGATACGCAGTATTTT. Its protein product is CSRTGAIVRDGGRDTQYF.

This clonotype was observed many times. This chain connects TRBV2 to TRBJ2-6; weak D call: TRBD2 (6 bases). This CDR3 has 16 amino acids. The V gene lost 6 bases and the J gene lost 1 base, with 13 bases spanning the gap. The germline V gene has CDR1 SNHLY and CDR2 FYNNEI. The CDR3 DNA follows: TGTGCCAGCAGGCGTACGGGGGTGTCTGGGGCCAACGTCCTGACTTTC. This codes for CASRRTGVSGANVLTF.

Points on this clonotype: A junction end diverges from the germline sequence, so it may reflect a read error. The chain employs TRBV6-1 and TRBJ2-5; the D gene is possibly TRBD1 (6 bases). The V gene's germline CDR1 is MNHNS and CDR2 SASEGT. This CDR3 has 14 residues. In DNA form, the CDR3 reads TGTGCCAGCAGTGAGCAGGGGTTCCAAGAGACCCGGTACTTC. Its protein is CASSEQGFQETRYF.

This clonotype has just a few counts. V gene TRBV12-3 or TRBV12-4 combines with J gene TRBJ2-3, with D perhaps matching TRBD1 (6 bases). V was clipped by 6 bases and J by 4 bases, with 17 bases between them. This CDR3 comprises 15 residues. CDR3 in amino acids: CASSSGSGGPDTQYF. The CDR3 DNA follows: TGTGCCAGCAGCTCTGGCAGTGGGGGCCCAGATACGCAGTATTTT.

This chain joins TRBV6-6 and TRBJ1-2; weak D call: TRBD1 (5 bases). Germline values: CDR1 MNHNY, CDR2 SVGAGI (reference sequence). The CDR3 runs 14 residues. Trimming took off 3 bases at V and 4 bases at J, with 12 bases between the two ends. The CDR3 protein is CASSYGAESYGYTF. The CDR3 coding sequence is TGTGCCAGCAGTTATGGGGCCGAGAGCTATGGCTACACCTTC.

V is TRBV28 and J is TRBJ2-7; 10 bases line up with TRBD2. Trimming cost V 5 bases and J 0 bases; bases outside gene matches: 4. This CDR3 is built from 15 residues. Germline V lookup: CDR1 MDHEN, CDR2 SYDVKM. The CDR3 loop is CASSRSGRLSYEQYF. CDR3 in DNA: TGTGCCAGCAGTCGTAGCGGGAGGCTCTCCTACGAGCAGTACTTC. Drawing the rest from reference TRBV28 and TRBJ2-7, the complete variable domain is DVKVTQSSRYLVKRTGEKVFLECVQDMDHENMFWYRQDPGLGLRLIYFSYDVKMKEKGDIPEGYSVSREKKERFSLILESASTNQTSMYLCASSRSGRLSYEQYFGPGTRLTVT.

Only one count was recorded for this clonotype. This clone may be a read error of a much larger clone one base away. The rearrangement links TRBV6-6 to TRBJ2-7; 7 bases match TRBD2. The last part of the DNA fits TRBJ2-5 better; the J call may be wrong. The CDR3 sequence is 14 residues long. The germline V gene encodes CDR1 MNHNY and CDR2 SVGAGI (reference sequence). The CDR3 nucleotides are TGTGCCAGCAGTGCTACTAGCGAACAAGGGACCCAGTACTTC. As protein: CASSATSEQGTQYF.

This clonotype was recorded a few times. This chain connects TRBV7-8 to TRBJ2-5; 7 positions agree with TRBD2. This CDR3 spans 14 amino acids. CDR1 and CDR2 from the germline V gene are SGHVS and FQNEAQ. The ends lost 5 bases at V and 2 bases at J; junction bases unmatched: 5. Here the CDR3 reads CASSPLAEQETQYF. CDR3 in DNA: TGTGCCAGCAGCCCTCTAGCGGAGCAAGAGACCCAGTACTTC.

This clonotype occurred once. Relative to the germline gene, one junction end is altered; a read error may explain this. This sequence joins TRBV10-3 and TRBJ2-1, with D tentatively TRBD1 or TRBD2 (6 bases each). Germline lookup yields CDR1 ENHRY and CDR2 SYGVKD. The CDR3 contains 18 residues. CDR3 nucleotide sequence: TGTGTCATCAGTCCCGGAGGGGGGCGTTTTCGTGGAGGGAATGAGCAGTTCTTC. Its protein is CVISPGGGRFRGGNEQFF.

The rearrangement links TRBV11-3 to TRBJ2-1, with 14 bases that match TRBD2. Losses at the gene ends were 5 bases for V and 9 bases for J; bases not matched to a gene: 6. Germline V gene lookup returns CDR1 SGHNT and CDR2 YENEEA. This CDR3 has 15 residues. The chain's CDR3 is CASSRGTSGSGEQFF. CDR3 DNA sequence: TGTGCCAGCAGCCGAGGGACTAGCGGGAGTGGTGAGCAGTTCTTC.

In its sample, this clonotype was seen many times. The rearrangement joins TRBV7-2 to TRBJ2-7; D is perhaps TRBD1 (5 bases). The germline V gene has CDR1 SGHTA and CDR2 FQGNSA. The CDR3 loop spans 16 amino acids. Trimming pared 3 bases from V and 2 bases from J, leaving 17 bases between. The CDR3 bases are TGTGCCAGCAGCTTCGAGTTTTTCAGGGCCCCCTACGAGCAGTACTTC. Translation: CASSFEFFRAPYEQYF.